These 31 T cell receptor beta chains share one sample of origin, sequenced in a study of radiotherapy plus CTLA-4 blockade in lung cancer. This table comes from immunoSEQ multiplex PCR, and its TCRdb copy is limited to in-frame clones, with some not included. In the table there are some 46,000 clones, about 74% of which are singletons. Sequencing was performed on peripheral blood, taken from a patient treated with radiotherapy plus ipilimumab. These receptors came from a human donor with non-small cell lung cancer whose response to radiotherapy plus ipilimumab could not be evaluated.

The V and J genes are TRBV19 and TRBJ1-1, with 7 bases that match TRBD1. Per germline, CDR1 LNHDA and CDR2 SQIVND (reference sequence). The CDR3 loop spans 16 amino acids. J was trimmed by 3 bases and V by 5 bases; bases with no gene match: 12. The CDR3 protein is CASSADRPTTHTEAFF. As DNA, the CDR3 is TGTGCCAGTAGTGCGGACAGGCCGACAACACACACTGAAGCTTTCTTT.

The chain recombines TRBV7-8 with TRBJ2-3; tentative D call: TRBD1 (6 bases). The V gene lost 3 bases and the J gene lost 0 bases, with 13 bases spanning the gap. The CDR3 contains 16 residues. CDR1 and CDR2 from the germline V gene are SGHVS and FQNEAQ. The CDR3 loop is CASSFPGDRSTDTQYF. In DNA, the CDR3 is TGTGCCAGCAGCTTCCCAGGGGACCGAAGCACAGATACGCAGTATTTT. Based on the CDR3 plus reference TRBV7-8 and TRBJ2-3, the full variable domain is GAGVSQSPRYKVAKRGQDVALRCDPISGHVSLFWYQQALGQGPEFLTYFQNEAQLDKSGLPSDRFFAERPEGSVSTLKIQRTQQEDSAVYLCASSFPGDRSTDTQYFGPGTRLTVL.

This clone was picked up a small number of times. The chain combines TRBV19 with TRBJ2-2, with 7 bases fitting TRBD2. Germline loops: CDR1 LNHDA, CDR2 SQIVND (reference sequence). The CDR3 sequence is 14 residues long. With V trimmed by 6 bases and J by 1 base, 2 bases remained unmatched. CDR3 sequence reads: CASSASGNTGELFF. The CDR3 nucleotides are TGTGCCAGTAGCGCTAGCGGGAACACCGGGGAGCTGTTTTTT.

This chain links TRBV7-9 with TRBJ2-1; tentative D call: TRBD2 (5 bases). V was cut by 5 bases and J by 0 bases, with 11 bases left in between. CDR3 size: 15 residues. Germline CDR1 SEHNR, CDR2 FQNEAQ (reference sequence). The CDR3 sequence: CASSLLGLSYNEQFF. DNA for the CDR3: TGTGCCAGCAGCCTACTAGGACTCTCCTACAATGAGCAGTTCTTC. The full variable domain, with the rest looked up from reference TRBV7-9 and TRBJ2-1, is DTGVSQNPRHKITKRGQNVTFRCDPISEHNRLYWYRQTLGQGPEFLTYFQNEAQLEKSRLLSDRFSAERPKGSFSTLEIQRTEQGDSAMYLCASSLLGLSYNEQFFGPGTRLTVL.

This clone was counted only a few times. The chain is built from TRBV4-1 and TRBJ2-1; no reliable D call. V lost 2 bases, J lost 4 bases, and 6 bases lay in between. Looked up from germline, CDR1 is MGHRA and CDR2 is YSYEKL. The CDR3 is made up of 13 amino acids. The CDR3 bases are TGCGCCAGCAGCCAACCCTTATACAATGAGCAGTTCTTC. Amino acids: CASSQPLYNEQFF.

The gene calls are TRBV9 and TRBJ2-3, with TRBD2 matching over 10 bases. J lost 7 bases, V lost 1 base, and 6 bases had no gene match. CDR3 length equals 15 residues. Germline CDR1 reads SGDLS; CDR2 reads YYNGEE. Here the CDR3 DNA reads TGTGCCAGCAGCGTATTAGCGGGAGGTACAAATACGCAGTATTTT. As protein: CASSVLAGGTNTQYF.

This clone was picked up one time. This chain uses TRBV9 with TRBJ2-1; no reliable D call. Germline assignment: CDR1 SGDLS and CDR2 YYNGEE. The CDR3 loop spans 16 amino acids. Deletions cut 0 bases from V and 0 bases from J, with 10 bases between. This chain's CDR3 is CASSVGSPSSYNEQFF. The CDR3 region has the DNA TGTGCCAGCAGCGTAGGATCTCCGAGCTCCTACAATGAGCAGTTCTTC.

The V call is TRBV6-5, the J call TRBJ1-4; no firm D call. V shed 0 bases and J shed 4 bases, with 3 bases lying between them. Germline-derived CDR1 and CDR2 are MNHEY and SVGAGI. The CDR3 spans 13 residues. This CDR3 reads CASSYSLNEKLFF. In DNA, the CDR3 is TGTGCCAGCAGTTACTCCCTTAATGAAAAACTGTTTTTT.

This chain joins TRBV7-2 and TRBJ1-1; D not certain. The V gene lost 7 bases and the J gene lost 3 bases, with 15 bases spanning the gap. Germline V gives CDR1 SGHTA, CDR2 FQGNSA. The CDR3 extends over 14 amino acids. This CDR3 is CASTPQKSYTEAFF. CDR3 coding DNA: TGTGCCAGCACCCCCCAAAAATCATACACTGAAGCTTTCTTT.

The rearrangement links TRBV28 to TRBJ1-3; possible D gene TRBD1, 6 bases. The CDR3 contains 15 residues. Germline V gives CDR1 MDHEN, CDR2 SYDVKM. With 5 bases removed from V and 0 bases from J, the gap between germline ends came to 11 bases. Here the CDR3 reads CASSRQASSGNTIYF. The CDR3 nucleotides read TGTGCCAGCAGTAGACAGGCAAGCTCTGGAAACACCATATATTTT. The full variable domain, its missing parts supplied by reference TRBV28 and TRBJ1-3, is DVKVTQSSRYLVKRTGEKVFLECVQDMDHENMFWYRQDPGLGLRLIYFSYDVKMKEKGDIPEGYSVSREKKERFSLILESASTNQTSMYLCASSRQASSGNTIYFGEGSWLTVV.

The rearrangement uses TRBV5-1 and TRBJ2-5, with TRBD2 matching 8 bases. CDR1 and CDR2 from the germline V gene are SGHRS and YFSETQ. The trim removed 3 bases at V and 5 bases at J, leaving 9 bases unmatched. CDR3 length equals 15 residues. CDR3 coding DNA: TGCGCCAGCAGCTCGGGACTAGAGGTTGTCGAGACCCAGTACTTC. Its translation is CASSSGLEVVETQYF.

V and J are TRBV20-1 and TRBJ2-3; D unresolved. V lost 6 bases, J lost 2 bases, and 3 bases lay in between. Germline V lookup: CDR1 DFQATT, CDR2 SNEGSKA (reference sequence). This CDR3 comprises 10 residues. Written as DNA, the CDR3 is TGCAGTGCCCACACAGATACGCAGTATTTT. This gives the protein CSAHTDTQYF.

This clone was picked up one time. This sequence joins TRBV5-1 and TRBJ1-1; 10 nucleotides line up with TRBD1. Germline V lookup: CDR1 SGHRS, CDR2 YFSETQ. Germline trimming cut 4 bases from V and 3 bases from J; bases unmatched to any gene: 9. This CDR3 region has 16 residues. The CDR3 loop is CASSIRTGGSDTEAFF. The CDR3 coding sequence is TGCGCCAGCAGCATCCGGACAGGGGGTTCCGACACTGAAGCTTTCTTT.

The rearrangement joins TRBV6-4 to TRBJ2-3; possibly TRBD2 for D (6 bases). Trimming removed 11 bases from V and 2 bases from J, with 14 bases in between. The CDR3 has 13 residues. Germline V gene lookup returns CDR1 MRHNA and CDR2 SNTAGT. This CDR3 is CALRGLYTDTQYF. The CDR3 nucleotides are TGTGCCTTGCGGGGATTATACACAGATACGCAGTATTTT.

The gene calls are TRBV7-9 and TRBJ2-5, with TRBD2 as a possible D gene (6 bases). The J call may be wrong; the DNA end is better matched by TRBJ2-7. CDR3 length: 16 residues. The germline V gene has CDR1 SEHNR and CDR2 FQNEAQ (reference sequence). This chain's CDR3 is CASSAGLSGYSYEQYF. In nucleotides, the CDR3 is TGTGCCAGCAGTGCCGGACTTAGCGGCTACTCCTACGAGCAGTACTTC.

This rearrangement joins TRBV28 to TRBJ2-2; no clear D gene. CDR1 is MDHEN, CDR2 SYDVKM, per germline. CDR3 size: 11 residues. Trimming pared 2 bases from V and 8 bases from J, leaving 3 bases between. CDR3 sequence (DNA): TGTGCCAGCAGTTTAGAGGGGGAGCTGTTTTTT. Protein sequence: CASSLEGELFF.

Only one count was recorded for this clone. The chain combines TRBV4-1 with TRBJ2-2; tentatively, D is TRBD2 (5 bases). Germline V gives CDR1 MGHRA, CDR2 YSYEKL. The CDR3 runs 16 residues. V gave up 4 bases and J gave up 7 bases, with 19 bases separating them. CDR3 nucleotide sequence: TGCGCCAGCAGCCCCCCCCGGGAATCCCGGGGCGGGGAGCTGTTTTTT. Amino acid sequence: CASSPPRESRGGELFF.

The chain combines TRBV6-5 with TRBJ2-7; 10 bases are a match to TRBD2. With 3 bases clipped from V and 7 bases from J, the junction kept 6 bases outside the gene matches. From germline, CDR1 is MNHEY and CDR2 SVGAGI. The CDR3 loop spans 14 amino acids. This CDR3 is CASSYGLAAREQYF. CDR3 DNA sequence: TGTGCCAGCAGTTATGGACTAGCGGCACGTGAGCAGTACTTC.

V usage is TRBV6-1 and J usage is TRBJ2-5; D might be TRBD2 (5 bases). Germline V CDR1 and CDR2: MNHNS, SASEGT. Trimming took 5 bases from V and 5 from J, leaving 15 bases between them. The length of the CDR3 is 14 residues. CDR3: CASSPTFTRETQYF. CDR3 DNA sequence: TGTGCCAGCAGTCCAACGTTTACTAGGGAGACCCAGTACTTC.

The table lists this clone with a few counts. This chain uses TRBV28 with TRBJ1-4; no reliable D call. The CDR3 contains 16 residues. Germline-derived CDR1 and CDR2 are MDHEN and SYDVKM. V was shortened by 3 bases and J by 2 bases, with 13 bases between the two germline ends. The CDR3 DNA sequence: TGTGCCAGCAGTTTCCTTTCTACCCCCACTAATGAAAAACTGTTTTTT. It encodes CASSFLSTPTNEKLFF. The variable domain in full, completed from reference TRBV28 and TRBJ1-4, reads DVKVTQSSRYLVKRTGEKVFLECVQDMDHENMFWYRQDPGLGLRLIYFSYDVKMKEKGDIPEGYSVSREKKERFSLILESASTNQTSMYLCASSFLSTPTNEKLFFGSGTQLSVL.

The chain couples TRBV5-1 to TRBJ1-1; 10 bases are a match to TRBD1. CDR3 length equals 14 residues. Germline CDR1 SGHRS, CDR2 YFSETQ. V was pared by 7 bases and J by 5 bases, with 8 bases of the junction left unmatched. The CDR3 is CASGSGTGETEAFF. In DNA form, the CDR3 reads TGCGCCAGCGGATCCGGGACAGGGGAGACTGAAGCTTTCTTT.

V is TRBV28 and J is TRBJ2-4, with 10 bases identical to TRBD1. Germline V lookup: CDR1 MDHEN, CDR2 SYDVKM. This CDR3 has 13 residues. V dropped 6 bases and J dropped 15; count of bases not matched to a gene: 11. The CDR3 DNA reads TGTGCCAGCAGAGATACCGACAGGGGGCTTTGGTACTTC. It translates to CASRDTDRGLWYF.

The J gene is TRBJ2-7, the V gene TRBV5-4; 11 positions match TRBD1. Per the germline V gene, CDR1 is SGHNT and CDR2 is YYREEE (reference sequence). The CDR3 sequence is 14 residues long. The V gene end was trimmed by 4 bases and the J gene end by 4 bases; junction bases not matched to a gene: 4. The CDR3 here is CASSPGQGGYEQYF. The CDR3 DNA follows: TGTGCCAGCAGCCCGGGACAGGGGGGTTACGAGCAGTACTTC.

The chain employs TRBV7-9 and TRBJ1-2; 8 nucleotides line up with TRBD1. Germline V gives CDR1 SEHNR, CDR2 FQNEAQ (reference sequence). V lost 5 bases to trimming and J lost 2 bases; unmatched junction nucleotides: 7. CDR3 length: 15 residues. CDR3 loop: CASSLTGVGNYGYTF. The DNA for the CDR3 is TGTGCCAGCAGCCTGACAGGGGTAGGAAACTATGGCTACACCTTC.

This clone was seen a single time. V usage is TRBV11-2 and J usage is TRBJ2-5, with 7 bases that match TRBD2. Germline lookup yields CDR1 SGHAT and CDR2 FQNNGV. This CDR3 has 11 amino acids. J was trimmed by 11 bases and V by 5 bases; bases with no gene match: 5. The CDR3 is CASSPRTSQYF. The CDR3 DNA reads TGTGCCAGCAGCCCCCGGACTAGTCAGTACTTC.

The chain links TRBV29-1 to TRBJ2-5, with no clear D. CDR3 size: 12 residues. Trimming took off 1 base at V and 5 bases at J, with 8 bases between the two ends. CDR1 is SQVTM and CDR2 is ANQGSEA in the germline V gene. CDR3 sequence reads: CSVEGPGETQYF. The CDR3 DNA reads TGCAGCGTTGAAGGCCCCGGGGAGACCCAGTACTTC.

This chain connects TRBV7-6 to TRBJ1-1; D may be TRBD1 (5 bases). This CDR3 is built from 15 residues. CDR1 and CDR2 (germline): SGHVS, FNYEAQ. Trimming stripped 3 bases from V and 2 bases from J, with 13 bases between. CDR3: CASSFLGGGNTEAFF. As DNA, the CDR3 is TGTGCCAGCAGCTTCTTGGGGGGGGGAAACACTGAAGCTTTCTTT.

In its sample, this clone was seen a few times. The chain uses TRBV5-1 and TRBJ1-3; D uncertain. Germline CDR1 and CDR2: SGHRS and YFSETQ. The V end was cut by 4 bases, the J end by 0 bases, with 11 bases between. This CDR3 contains 15 residues. CDR3 region: CASSVDGASGNTIYF. DNA of the CDR3: TGCGCCAGCAGCGTGGACGGAGCCTCTGGAAACACCATATATTTT. Together with reference TRBV5-1 and TRBJ1-3, the CDR3 gives the full variable domain: KAGVTQTPRYLIKTRGQQVTLSCSPISGHRSVSWYQQTPGQGLQFLFEYFSETQRNKGNFPGRFSGRQFSNSRSEMNVSTLELGDSALYLCASSVDGASGNTIYFGEGSWLTVV.

The rearrangement joins TRBV11-2 to TRBJ2-5; 12 bases fit TRBD2. The J call could be wrong; TRBJ2-7 is a better fit for the DNA end. From germline, CDR1 is SGHAT and CDR2 FQNNGV. CDR3 length: 15 residues. CDR3 bases: TGTGCCAGCAGCTCGACGACTAGCGGGAGCTACGAGCAGTACTTC. Protein product: CASSSTTSGSYEQYF.

This clone has a single count. The chain combines TRBV6-5 with TRBJ2-7; D gene unclear. Trimming pared 6 bases from V and 0 bases from J, leaving 3 bases between. Per germline, CDR1 MNHEY and CDR2 SVGAGI. The CDR3 is 11 amino acids. CDR3 loop: CASRSSYEQYF. CDR3 in DNA: TGTGCCAGCAGGAGCTCCTACGAGCAGTACTTC.

The chain links TRBV9 to TRBJ2-7; 7 nucleotides agree with TRBD1. V lost 3 bases to trimming and J lost 11 bases; unmatched junction nucleotides: 14. Germline-derived CDR1 and CDR2 are SGDLS and YYNGEE. CDR3 length: 14 residues. CDR3 bases: TGTGCCAGCAGCGAATCACCGCGTGACAGGGTAAAGTACTTC. Translating gives CASSESPRDRVKYF.